The source of this TCR beta chain is a study of T cells expressing NK-cell markers. One entry per CDR3 protein, without DNA, is what TCRdb gives after re-calling the 5' RACE reads. The clone table shows over 250,000 distinct CDR3 sequences, with the ten largest holding about 4.2%. CDR3 length: 16 residues. Germline V lookup: CDR1 SGHRS, CDR2 YFSETQ. The receptor comes from a woman aged 18-69 years in good health. The sequenced sample consisted of blood T cells: a sorted CD56 or NKG2C T cell subset, CD4+ or CD8+ T cells, or bulk PBMC T cells (not recorded which). The chain recombines TRBV5-1 with TRBJ2-2; the D gene TCRdb calls, TRBD2, cannot be checked with no DNA. CDR3 sequence: CASSLEEGPNTGELFF.